The 27 T cell receptor beta chains reported below all come from one sample, sequenced in a study of post-analysis software for immune sequencing data. The authors incorporated unique molecular identifiers into the TCR beta cDNA libraries. TCRdb recomputed calls from the PCR reads with MiXCR, one row per CDR3 protein. The sample lists 450,000 or so distinct CDR3 sequences, roughly 45% seen once, with 9.5% to 13% in the top ten. Study-level results: Several TRBV segments (TRBV5-6, TRBV5-1 and TRBV20-1 among them) occurred more frequently in patients than in controls.

The antigens of these receptors remain unknown. Sequences were obtained from blood. The receptors were gathered from a girl under 18 with multiple sclerosis.

The chain is built from TRBV25-1 and TRBJ2-7, with 10 bases aligning to TRBD1. The V and J ends lost 3 bases and 9 bases, in that order; junction bases with no gene match: 11. The CDR3 is made up of 15 amino acids. Germline V gene lookup returns CDR1 MGHDK and CDR2 SYGVNS. The CDR3 DNA reads TGTGCCAGCAGTGAGCCCGGGACAGGGGATGCTGGGCAGTACTTC. The encoded protein is CASSEPGTGDAGQYF.

This clonotype has more than one count but fewer than ten. The chain is built from TRBV5-1 and TRBJ2-7; D might be TRBD1 or TRBD2, each matching 7 bases. Germline V gene lookup returns CDR1 SGHRS and CDR2 YFSETQ. The CDR3 runs 14 residues. Trimming pared 4 bases from V and 7 bases from J, leaving 18 bases between. DNA of the CDR3: TGCGCCAGCAGCCCCAGACAGGGAGGGGAAGAGCAGTACTTC. Translating gives CASSPRQGGEEQYF.

This clonotype has more than one count but fewer than ten. This sequence joins TRBV28 and TRBJ2-3; 11 positions match TRBD2. The CDR3 length is 17 residues. V lost 1 base, J lost 3 bases, and 6 bases stayed unmatched. CDR1 is MDHEN and CDR2 is SYDVKM in the germline V gene. In DNA form, the CDR3 reads TGTGCCAGCAGTTTATCTACGCTAGCGGGAGGAACAGATACGCAGTATTTT. It yields the protein CASSLSTLAGGTDTQYF.

The chain links TRBV7-2 to TRBJ1-1; D remains ambiguous. The V gene's germline CDR1 is SGHTA and CDR2 FQGNSA. The CDR3 consists of 15 residues. Trimming removed 2 bases at V and 1 base at J, with 11 bases between. Written as DNA, the CDR3 is TGTGCCAGCAGCTTACTTACTCAAAGGAACACTGAAGCTTTCTTT. Amino acid sequence: CASSLLTQRNTEAFF.

The chain has TRBV5-1 and TRBJ2-1, with 7 bases fitting TRBD1. The trim removed 2 bases at V and 9 bases at J, leaving 5 bases unmatched. In germline, CDR1 is SGHRS, CDR2 YFSETQ. The CDR3 is 13 amino acids. The CDR3 sequence: CASSLDRVGEQFF. In DNA, the CDR3 is TGCGCCAGCAGCTTAGACAGGGTGGGTGAGCAGTTCTTC.

In its sample, this clonotype was seen a few times. CDR3 DNA: TGCAGCGTTGAGGCAGGGCATGAGCAGTTCTTC. Encoded protein: CSVEAGHEQFF. The V and J genes are TRBV29-1 and TRBJ2-1, with TRBD1 as a possible D gene (5 bases). This CDR3 region has 11 residues. V dropped 3 bases and J dropped 8 bases, with 8 bases sitting between them. Per the germline V gene, CDR1 is SQVTM and CDR2 is ANQGSEA.

The V and J genes are TRBV5-1 and TRBJ2-4; the D gene is possibly TRBD2 (6 bases). Germline lookup yields CDR1 SGHRS and CDR2 YFSETQ. Trimming removed 4 bases from V and 4 bases from J, with 12 bases in between. The CDR3 runs to 14 residues. The CDR3 bases are TGCGCCAGCAGCCCGGGGGACGCGAAAAACATTCAGTACTTC. It encodes CASSPGDAKNIQYF.

This chain links TRBV28 with TRBJ2-7; 9 bases match TRBD1. The germline V gene has CDR1 MDHEN and CDR2 SYDVKM. With 8 bases clipped from V and 4 bases from J, the junction kept 6 bases outside the gene matches. The CDR3 covers 13 residues. Here the CDR3 reads CASVGQGFYEQYF. For the CDR3, the DNA is TGTGCCAGCGTGGGACAGGGATTTTACGAGCAGTACTTC.

J is TRBJ1-2 and V is TRBV5-1; D gene ambiguous. This CDR3 contains 15 residues. CDR1 and CDR2 (germline): SGHRS, YFSETQ. V was clipped by 2 bases and J by 6 bases, with 17 bases between them. The CDR3 sequence is CASSLAPPSEDGYTF. CDR3 DNA: TGCGCCAGCAGCTTAGCCCCCCCGTCAGAGGATGGCTACACCTTC.

The V and J genes are TRBV10-2 and TRBJ2-7; 8 nucleotides agree with TRBD1. This CDR3 is 15 amino acids long. Trimming cost V 3 bases and J 0 bases; bases outside gene matches: 4. Germline CDR1 and CDR2: WSHSY and SAAADI. CDR3 in amino acids: CASSDKDRDSYEQYF. The DNA for the CDR3 is TGCGCCAGCAGTGATAAGGACAGGGACTCCTACGAGCAGTACTTC.

V is TRBV4-1 and J is TRBJ2-7, with 8 positions matching TRBD1. This CDR3 contains 16 residues. Germline values: CDR1 MGHRA, CDR2 YSYEKL. V shed 0 bases, J shed 3 bases, and the junction held 7 bases outside the gene matches. The CDR3: CASSQDWDRSIYEQYF. The CDR3 region has the DNA TGCGCCAGCAGCCAAGACTGGGACAGGTCCATCTACGAGCAGTACTTC.

This clonotype was counted only a few times. This rearrangement joins TRBV29-1 to TRBJ2-7, with D uncertain. The germline V gene has CDR1 SQVTM and CDR2 ANQGSEA. The length of the CDR3 is 13 residues. The germline V and J ends were trimmed by 4 bases and 3 bases, with 13 bases remaining between them. The CDR3 DNA follows: TGCAGCGTTGGTCAGCGCTTAGGCTACGAGCAGTACTTC. This codes for CSVGQRLGYEQYF.

This clonotype was seen only a few times. The gene calls are TRBV5-1 and TRBJ2-3; possibly TRBD1 or TRBD2 for D (6 bases each). Trimming took off 1 base at V and 2 bases at J, with 11 bases between the two ends. CDR3 length equals 15 residues. The germline gives CDR1 SGHRS, CDR2 YFSETQ. The CDR3 region is CASSLSGANTDTQYF. The CDR3 bases are TGCGCCAGCAGCTTGTCGGGGGCGAACACAGATACGCAGTATTTT.

This clonotype was detected a few times. The V gene is TRBV24-1, the J gene TRBJ2-7; 8 bases are a match to TRBD1. CDR3 size: 15 residues. CDR1 and CDR2 (germline): KGHDR, SFDVKD. With 4 bases clipped from V and 1 base from J, the junction kept 5 bases outside the gene matches. The CDR3 sequence is CATSDPTGESYEQYF. CDR3 DNA: TGTGCCACCAGTGACCCGACAGGGGAGTCCTACGAGCAGTACTTC.

This clonotype appeared once. V gene TRBV5-1 combines with J gene TRBJ2-6; D is undetermined. V was pared by 0 bases and J by 3 bases, with 7 bases between. CDR3 length equals 15 residues. From germline, CDR1 is SGHRS and CDR2 YFSETQ. The CDR3 protein is CASSLEWVGANVLTF. For the CDR3, the DNA is TGCGCCAGCAGCTTGGAGTGGGTTGGGGCCAACGTCCTGACTTTC.

This clonotype was counted a few times. The genes are TRBV10-3 and TRBJ1-4; D perhaps matches TRBD1 (5 bases). Trimming pared 0 bases from V and 3 bases from J, leaving 11 bases between. This CDR3 has 16 residues. The germline gives CDR1 ENHRY, CDR2 SYGVKD. The CDR3 coding sequence is TGTGCCATCAGTGAGTCGGGGGTTCTGCCTAATGAAAAACTGTTTTTT. Its translation is CAISESGVLPNEKLFF.

This sequence joins TRBV29-1 and TRBJ1-1; TRBD1 aligns across 10 bases. V shed 6 bases and J 4 bases; nucleotides not matched to a gene: 11. Germline assignment: CDR1 SQVTM and CDR2 ANQGSEA. This CDR3 has 15 amino acids. CDR3 region: CSVPGQGHIGTEAFF. In nucleotides, the CDR3 is TGCAGCGTACCGGGACAGGGGCATATAGGCACTGAAGCTTTCTTT. Variable domain in full (rest from reference TRBV29-1 and TRBJ1-1): SAVISQKPSRDICQRGTSLTIQCQVDSQVTMMFWYRQQPGQSLTLIATANQGSEATYESGFVIDKFPISRPNLTFSTLTVSNMSPEDSSIYLCSVPGQGHIGTEAFFGQGTRLTVV.

The V gene is TRBV29-1, the J gene TRBJ2-3; D is perhaps TRBD1 (5 bases). The CDR3 contains 12 residues. Trimming cost V 5 bases and J 6 bases, with 12 bases left between them. Germline-derived CDR1 and CDR2 are SQVTM and ANQGSEA. The CDR3, as DNA: TGCAGCGTTTCCCCTGGGGCGGATACGCAGTATTTT. Its protein is CSVSPGADTQYF.

This clonotype was detected a few times. This sequence joins TRBV7-9 and TRBJ2-3, with D unresolved. CDR3 length: 11 residues. Trimming removed 6 bases at V and 6 bases at J, with 7 bases between. Looked up from germline, CDR1 is SEHNR and CDR2 is FQNEAQ (reference sequence). DNA of the CDR3: TGTGCCAGCAGAGAAGTGGATACGCAGTATTTT. Protein: CASREVDTQYF.

This chain joins TRBV5-8 and TRBJ2-7, with 8 bases that match TRBD2. Per the germline V gene, CDR1 is SGHTS and CDR2 is YDEGEE. With V trimmed by 0 bases and J by 2 bases, 7 bases remained unmatched. The CDR3 sequence is 16 residues long. CDR3 sequence: CASSLASSGRPYEQYF. CDR3 DNA: TGTGCCAGCAGCTTGGCCTCCAGCGGGAGACCCTACGAGCAGTACTTC.

This clonotype turned up a few times. The V call is TRBV5-1, the J call TRBJ2-5; 7 nucleotides match TRBD2. The DNA end lines up better with TRBJ2-7; the J call may be wrong. There are 15 residues in the CDR3. Germline CDR1 SGHRS, CDR2 YFSETQ. As DNA, the CDR3 is TGCGCCAGCAGCTTGGCTGAGGGAGGGTTCTACGAGCAGTACTTC. It codes for CASSLAEGGFYEQYF.

This clonotype showed up many times. CDR3 sequence: CASREQGGSDTQYF. CDR3 in DNA: TGTGCCAGCAGAGAACAGGGGGGCTCAGATACGCAGTATTTT. The chain is built from TRBV6-1 and TRBJ2-3; 8 bases align to TRBD1. Germline V gene sequence: CDR1 MNHNS, CDR2 SASEGT. This CDR3 is built from 14 residues. Trimming cost V 6 bases and J 4 bases; bases outside gene matches: 6.

Concerning this clonotype itself: A much larger clone lies a single base off, so this may be a read error. The chain is built from TRBV13 and TRBJ1-1; maybe TRBD1 (5 bases). This CDR3 comprises 13 residues. The V gene's germline CDR1 is PRHDT and CDR2 FYEKMQ (reference sequence). The CDR3 sequence: CASSPTVNTKAFF. The CDR3 DNA is TGTGCCAGCAGCCCGACAGTGAACACTAAAGCTTTCTTT.

The V and J genes are TRBV5-8 and TRBJ2-5, with 11 bases fitting TRBD2. The CDR3 extends over 16 amino acids. The V segment lost 3 bases and the J segment 5 bases; nucleotides outside the gene matches: 9. Germline values: CDR1 SGHTS, CDR2 YDEGEE. For the CDR3, the DNA is TGTGCCAGCAGCTCGAAGACTAGCGGGGCCCGGGAGACCCAGTACTTC. This codes for CASSSKTSGARETQYF.

V usage is TRBV29-1 and J usage is TRBJ1-2; maybe TRBD1 (5 bases). V lost 1 base to trimming and J lost 4 bases, with 10 bases between them. From germline, CDR1 is SQVTM and CDR2 ANQGSEA. The CDR3 spans 13 residues. CDR3 sequence (DNA): TGCAGCGTTGAAGGAGCAGGGACCTATGGCTACACCTTC. Protein product: CSVEGAGTYGYTF.

This clonotype turned up a few times. The V call is TRBV18, the J call TRBJ2-1; the D gene is possibly TRBD2 (6 bases). The CDR3 loop spans 14 amino acids. Germline CDR1 KGHSH, CDR2 LQKENI. Trimming took 3 bases from V and 1 from J, leaving 7 bases between them. DNA of the CDR3: TGTGCCAGCTCACCGCGGGAATCCTACAATGAGCAGTTCTTC. It yields the protein CASSPRESYNEQFF. Drawing the rest from reference TRBV18 and TRBJ2-1, the complete variable domain is NAGVMQNPRHLVRRRGQEARLRCSPMKGHSHVYWYRQLPEEGLKFMVYLQKENIIDESGMPKERFSAEFPKEGPSILRIQQVVRGDSAAYFCASSPRESYNEQFFGPGTRLTVL.

The V gene is TRBV4-1, the J gene TRBJ2-1; possible D gene TRBD1, 6 bases. Looked up from germline, CDR1 is MGHRA and CDR2 is YSYEKL. V was clipped by 1 base and J by 8 bases, with 15 bases between them. CDR3 length: 15 residues. CDR3 protein: CASSQGNRVVDEQFF. The DNA for the CDR3 is TGCGCCAGCAGCCAAGGTAACAGGGTGGTCGATGAGCAGTTCTTC.